The text below deals with one T cell receptor beta chain. What it recognizes is unknown. Trimming took 2 bases from V and 9 from J; bases not matched to a gene: 6. This CDR3 is built from 15 residues. Per germline, CDR1 SNHLY and CDR2 FYNNEI. The data were obtained in a study of cytomegalovirus exposure and HLA in healthy donors. Use of 60 Vbeta and 13 Jbeta primers characterized the PCR. The assay was immunoSEQ multiplex PCR, and TCRdb's table has in-frame clones only and misses some. The sample lists 110,000 to 150,000 clones; 60% to 80% were seen once. Findings and caveats of the study: For most TCR beta V segments, an earlier analysis put the productive rate at about 90% or about 30% of the time. The dataset shows that most TCR sequences were rare, while some public TCRs occurred in many donors. There were over 150 TCR beta chains listed as cytomegalovirus-associated.

The TCR was taken from a woman in her fifties or sixties in good health and CMV-seronegative. Sequenced input: PBMCs. The chain carries TRBV2 and TRBJ2-5, with TRBD2 matching 13 bases. CDR3 loop: CASSELLAGGIPQYF. The CDR3 DNA sequence: TGTGCCAGCAGTGAATTACTAGCGGGGGGGATTCCCCAGTACTTC.